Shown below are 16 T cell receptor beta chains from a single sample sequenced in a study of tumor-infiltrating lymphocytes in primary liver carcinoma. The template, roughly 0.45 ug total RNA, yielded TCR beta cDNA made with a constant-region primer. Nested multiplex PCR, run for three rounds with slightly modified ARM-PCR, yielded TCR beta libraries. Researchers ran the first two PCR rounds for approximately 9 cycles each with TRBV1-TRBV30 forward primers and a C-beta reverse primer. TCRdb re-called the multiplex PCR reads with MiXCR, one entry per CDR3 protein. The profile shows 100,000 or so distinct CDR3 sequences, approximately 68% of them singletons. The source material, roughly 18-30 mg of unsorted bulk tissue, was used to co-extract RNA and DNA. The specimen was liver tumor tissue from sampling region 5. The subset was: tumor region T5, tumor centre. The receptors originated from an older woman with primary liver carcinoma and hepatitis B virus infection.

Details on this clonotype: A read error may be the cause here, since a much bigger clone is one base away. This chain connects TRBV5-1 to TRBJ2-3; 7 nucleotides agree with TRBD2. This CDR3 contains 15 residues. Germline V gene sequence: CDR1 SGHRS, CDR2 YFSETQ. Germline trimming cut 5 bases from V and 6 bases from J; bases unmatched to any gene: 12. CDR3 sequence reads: CASSTIAGVGDTQYF. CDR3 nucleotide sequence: TGCGCCAGCAGTACCATCGCGGGAGTCGGTGATACGCAGTATTTT.

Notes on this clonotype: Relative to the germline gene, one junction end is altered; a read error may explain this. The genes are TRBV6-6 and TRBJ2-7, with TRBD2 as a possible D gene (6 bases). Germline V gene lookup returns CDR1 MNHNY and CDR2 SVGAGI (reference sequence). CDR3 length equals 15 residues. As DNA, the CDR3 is TGTGCCAGCACCGGCGGGGCCTGGAACCCCTACGAGCAGTACTTT. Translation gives CASTGGAWNPYEQYF.

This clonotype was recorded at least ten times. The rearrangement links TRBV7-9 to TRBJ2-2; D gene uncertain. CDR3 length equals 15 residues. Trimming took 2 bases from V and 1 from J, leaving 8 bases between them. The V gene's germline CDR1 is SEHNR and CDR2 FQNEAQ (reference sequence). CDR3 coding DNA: TGTGCCAGCAGCTTATCCGGCCAGAACACCGGGGAGCTGTTTTTT. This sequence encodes CASSLSGQNTGELFF.

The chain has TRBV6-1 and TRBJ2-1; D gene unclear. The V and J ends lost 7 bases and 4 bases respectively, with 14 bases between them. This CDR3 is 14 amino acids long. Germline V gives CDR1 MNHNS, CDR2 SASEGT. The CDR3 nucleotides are TGTGCCAGCACCCCAGCAGCAGATTACAATGAGCAGTTCTTC. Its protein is CASTPAADYNEQFF.

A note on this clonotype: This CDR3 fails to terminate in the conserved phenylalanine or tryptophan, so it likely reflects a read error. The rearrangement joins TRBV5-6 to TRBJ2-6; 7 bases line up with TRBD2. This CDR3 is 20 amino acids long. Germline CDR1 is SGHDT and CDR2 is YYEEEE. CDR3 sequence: CASSSTPGLGKTSGANILTL. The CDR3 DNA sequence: TGTGCCAGCAGCTCTACACCAGGACTAGGAAAAACCTCTGGGGCCAACATCCTGACTCTC.

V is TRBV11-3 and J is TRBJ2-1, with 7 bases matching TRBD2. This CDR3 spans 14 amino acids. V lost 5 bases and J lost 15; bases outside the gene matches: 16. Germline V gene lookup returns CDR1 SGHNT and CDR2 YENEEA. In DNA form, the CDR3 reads TGTGCCAGCAGCCCCGGTTCGGCGTCGGGGGGACTGTTCTTC. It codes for CASSPGSASGGLFF.

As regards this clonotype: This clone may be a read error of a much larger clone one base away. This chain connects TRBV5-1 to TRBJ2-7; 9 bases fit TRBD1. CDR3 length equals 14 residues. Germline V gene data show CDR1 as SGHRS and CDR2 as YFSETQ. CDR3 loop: CASNLTGGTYEQYF. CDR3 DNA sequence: TGCGCCAGCAACTTGACAGGGGGTACCTACGAGCAGTACTTC.

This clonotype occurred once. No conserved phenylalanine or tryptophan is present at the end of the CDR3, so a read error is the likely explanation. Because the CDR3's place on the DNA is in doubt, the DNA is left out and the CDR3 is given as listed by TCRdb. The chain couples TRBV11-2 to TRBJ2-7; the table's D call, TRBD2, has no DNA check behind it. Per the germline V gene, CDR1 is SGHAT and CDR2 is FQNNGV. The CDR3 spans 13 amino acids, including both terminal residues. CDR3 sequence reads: CVSSLTSGSEQYL.

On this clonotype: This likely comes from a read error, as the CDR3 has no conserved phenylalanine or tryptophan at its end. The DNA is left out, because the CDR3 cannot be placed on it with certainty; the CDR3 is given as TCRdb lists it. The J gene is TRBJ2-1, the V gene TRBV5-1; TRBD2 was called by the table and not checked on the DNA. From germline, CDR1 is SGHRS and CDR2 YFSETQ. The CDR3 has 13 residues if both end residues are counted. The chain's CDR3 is CASRLGSGRAPFL.

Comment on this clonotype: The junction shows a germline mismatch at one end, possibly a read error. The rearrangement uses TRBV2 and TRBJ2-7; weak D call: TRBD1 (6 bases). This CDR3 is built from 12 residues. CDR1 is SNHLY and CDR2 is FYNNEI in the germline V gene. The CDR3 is CASRMDSYEQYF. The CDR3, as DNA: TGTGCCAGCAGAATGGACAGCTACGAGCAATACTTC.

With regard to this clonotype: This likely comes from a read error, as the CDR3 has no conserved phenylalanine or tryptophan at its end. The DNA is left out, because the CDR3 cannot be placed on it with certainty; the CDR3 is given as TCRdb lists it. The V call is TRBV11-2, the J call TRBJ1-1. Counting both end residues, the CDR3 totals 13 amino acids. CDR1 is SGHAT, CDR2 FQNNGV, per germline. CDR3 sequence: CASSLGLNTEASS.

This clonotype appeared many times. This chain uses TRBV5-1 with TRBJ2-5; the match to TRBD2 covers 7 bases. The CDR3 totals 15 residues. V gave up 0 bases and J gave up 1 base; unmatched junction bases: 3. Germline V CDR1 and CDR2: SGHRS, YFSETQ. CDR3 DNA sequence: TGCGCCAGCAGCTTGGGGCTAGCGGCCCAAGAGACCCAGTACTTC. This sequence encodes CASSLGLAAQETQYF.

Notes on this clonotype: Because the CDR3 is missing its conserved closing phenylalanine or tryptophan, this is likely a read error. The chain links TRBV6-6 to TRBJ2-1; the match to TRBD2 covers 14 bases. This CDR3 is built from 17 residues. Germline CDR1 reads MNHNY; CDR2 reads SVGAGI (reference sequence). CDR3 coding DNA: TGTGTCAGCAGTGCCGGGACTAGCGGGAGCTGGGTCGATGAGCAGTTCATC. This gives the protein CVSSAGTSGSWVDEQFI.

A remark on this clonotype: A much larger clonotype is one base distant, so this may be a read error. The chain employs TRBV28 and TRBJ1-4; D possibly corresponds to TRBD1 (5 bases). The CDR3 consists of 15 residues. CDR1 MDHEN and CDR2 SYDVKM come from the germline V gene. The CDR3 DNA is TGTACCAGCAGTTTGCAGGGAAGGTCTAATGAAAAACTGTTTTTT. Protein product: CTSSLQGRSNEKLFF. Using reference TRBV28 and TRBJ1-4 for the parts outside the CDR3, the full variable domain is DVKVTQSSRYLVKRTGEKVFLECVQDMDHENMFWYRQDPGLGLRLIYFSYDVKMKEKGDIPEGYSVSREKKERFSLILESASTNQTSMYLCTSSLQGRSNEKLFFGSGTQLSVL.

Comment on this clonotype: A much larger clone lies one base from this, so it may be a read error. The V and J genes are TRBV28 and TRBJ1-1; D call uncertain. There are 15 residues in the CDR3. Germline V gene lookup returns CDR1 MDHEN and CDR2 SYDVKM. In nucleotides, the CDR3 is TGTGCCAGCAGTTTGAGAGGACGGCAGAACACTGAAGTTTTCTTT. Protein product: CASSLRGRQNTEVFF.

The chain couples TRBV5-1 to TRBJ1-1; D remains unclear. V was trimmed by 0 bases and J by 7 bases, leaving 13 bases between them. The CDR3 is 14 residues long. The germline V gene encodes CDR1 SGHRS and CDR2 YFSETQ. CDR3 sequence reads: CASSLGTANSEAFF. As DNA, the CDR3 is TGCGCCAGCAGCTTGGGCACAGCTAATAGTGAAGCTTTCTTT.